The sequence of this T cell receptor beta chain was determined in a study of beta chain features in type 1 diabetes (dated by TCRdb to the late 2010s). Turning to the overall study: Mean age, gender distribution, total cell number and subset yield were not different between patients and healthy donors. Regulatory and stem cell-like memory subsets were isolated from only 8 patients and roughly eight healthy donors, whereas naive and central memory subsets came from all 28 donors. In the study, TCRB repertoires of sorted circulating CD4+ T cell subsets from recently diagnosed type 1 diabetes patients were compared with those of matched healthy donors. A total of about 100,000,000 sorted cells were examined across all samples, and RNA yield correlated strongly with the number of cells per subset.

From each donor, a single peripheral blood sample of 100 to 150 mL on average was drawn into heparinised tubes. Naive, central memory, regulatory and stem cell-like memory CD4+ T cells were sorted on a BD FACSAria II using a panel including CD45RO, CCR7, CD25, CD127, CD95 and CD27. All sorted populations exceeded 95% purity. PBMCs were isolated immediately by Lymphoprep density gradient centrifugation and stained directly without culture. So that batch effects would be minimized, each experiment stained and sorted samples in pairs, pairing one healthy donor with one patient. Note on this clone: What antigen it recognizes has not been identified. Base qualities are not recorded, but no much larger clone differs from it by a single base.

All of the isolated RNA was reverse transcribed with the High Capacity cDNA Reverse Transcription Kit, so expressed TCRB transcripts were sequenced. Deep immunoSEQ sequencing was performed on naive, central memory and regulatory T cell samples, with an average of roughly 3.6 million total reads per sample. Sorted cells were lysed in RLT buffer and RNA was extracted with DNase-treated RNeasy Micro or Mini kits, depending on cell number. To prevent cross-contamination, every cell subset was processed on its own, while patient and healthy donor samples were processed together. Using the immunoSEQ multiplex PCR, TCRB sequences were amplified from cDNA into 87-bp fragments spanning the CDR3 region. Sequencing of the amplicons was performed on the Illumina HiSeq platform. The source study handled its data this way. Synthetic template baselines were used to correct PCR bias computationally, reads within Hamming distance 2 were collapsed, and singletons that could not be merged were discarded. Reads were aligned against IMGT to assign V, D and J genes, CDR3 length and insertions or deletions at six rearrangement sites. Within each subset, clonotype counts were normalized to sorted cell number, after which true diversity and Gini coefficients were computed with the tcR R package. The overlap coefficient, calculated on TCRB nucleotide sequences, was used to quantify repertoire sharing. As a proxy for the pre-selection repertoire, out-of-frame TCRB sequences from naive cells were analyzed. TCRdb retrieved this table from immuneACCESS and kept in-frame rearrangements only. Not all clones are present; in checked studies, unresolved V genes account for under half, and no reason is known for the remainder. V, J and clone size are taken as reported in that table, and D and trimming were inferred from the DNA itself. In all, the sample holds hundreds of thousands of clones, and 11% to 15% of those were seen once. The top ten clones comprise just under 0.04% of the sample.

Results the study describes overall, beyond this receptor: Because cDNA was sequenced instead of genomic DNA, highly expressing activated cells could be over-represented, though the groups showed no difference in activation or CD3 levels. Because the HLA sub-analyses included only small numbers of individuals, any influence of HLA type on TCRB rearrangement was left unresolved. PCR may preferentially amplify shorter templates, but because patient and control samples were amplified and corrected together, any resulting skew would affect both groups equally. At VDJ recombination sites, patients with type 1 diabetes made fewer insertions and deleted more nucleotides, a pattern implying thymic rearrangement abnormalities. Type 1 diabetes patients showed a moderate but significant shortening of TCRB CDR3 length in all four CD4+ subsets. Naive, central memory and regulatory TCRB repertoires appeared to be more alike among patients than among healthy donors.

The junction shows trimming of 1 base on V and 1 base on J, plus 6 bases between the germline ends. Taken from cysteine to phenylalanine, the CDR3 has 14 residues. Of the read, only the CDR3 DNA is kept; its 42 bases are in frame from base 1. CDR1 is given as SGHNT and CDR2 as YYREEE, both from the germline V gene (reference sequence). The sequencing input was naive CD4+ T cells from blood. The intended sense of this specimen's cell subset or site label: true naive CD4+ T cells. The V gene is TRBV5-4 and the J gene is TRBJ2-4, with TRBD1 as a weak D call on 5 bases. The sequence was obtained from a man aged 18 to 30 with type 1 diabetes. The DNA reads as follows: TGTGCCAGCAGCTTGTCAGGGGCCAAAAACATTCAGTACTTC. The resulting protein is CASSLSGAKNIQYF.